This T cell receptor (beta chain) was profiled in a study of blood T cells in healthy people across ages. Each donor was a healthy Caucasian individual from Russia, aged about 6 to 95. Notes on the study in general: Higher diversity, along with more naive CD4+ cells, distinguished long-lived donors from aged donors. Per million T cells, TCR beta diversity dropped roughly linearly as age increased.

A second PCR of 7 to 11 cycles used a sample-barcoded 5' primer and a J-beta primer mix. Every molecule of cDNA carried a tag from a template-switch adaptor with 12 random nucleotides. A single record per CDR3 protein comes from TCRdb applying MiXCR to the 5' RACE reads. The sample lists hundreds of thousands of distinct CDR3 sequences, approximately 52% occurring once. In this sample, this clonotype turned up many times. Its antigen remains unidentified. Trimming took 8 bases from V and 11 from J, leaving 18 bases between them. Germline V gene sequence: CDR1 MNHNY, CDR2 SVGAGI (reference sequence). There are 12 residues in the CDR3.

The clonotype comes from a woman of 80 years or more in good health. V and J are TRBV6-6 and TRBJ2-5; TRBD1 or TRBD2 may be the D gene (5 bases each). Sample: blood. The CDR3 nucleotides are TGTGCCAGCGGGCATGGGGGTGGTGAGCAGTACTTC. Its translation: CASGHGGGEQYF.